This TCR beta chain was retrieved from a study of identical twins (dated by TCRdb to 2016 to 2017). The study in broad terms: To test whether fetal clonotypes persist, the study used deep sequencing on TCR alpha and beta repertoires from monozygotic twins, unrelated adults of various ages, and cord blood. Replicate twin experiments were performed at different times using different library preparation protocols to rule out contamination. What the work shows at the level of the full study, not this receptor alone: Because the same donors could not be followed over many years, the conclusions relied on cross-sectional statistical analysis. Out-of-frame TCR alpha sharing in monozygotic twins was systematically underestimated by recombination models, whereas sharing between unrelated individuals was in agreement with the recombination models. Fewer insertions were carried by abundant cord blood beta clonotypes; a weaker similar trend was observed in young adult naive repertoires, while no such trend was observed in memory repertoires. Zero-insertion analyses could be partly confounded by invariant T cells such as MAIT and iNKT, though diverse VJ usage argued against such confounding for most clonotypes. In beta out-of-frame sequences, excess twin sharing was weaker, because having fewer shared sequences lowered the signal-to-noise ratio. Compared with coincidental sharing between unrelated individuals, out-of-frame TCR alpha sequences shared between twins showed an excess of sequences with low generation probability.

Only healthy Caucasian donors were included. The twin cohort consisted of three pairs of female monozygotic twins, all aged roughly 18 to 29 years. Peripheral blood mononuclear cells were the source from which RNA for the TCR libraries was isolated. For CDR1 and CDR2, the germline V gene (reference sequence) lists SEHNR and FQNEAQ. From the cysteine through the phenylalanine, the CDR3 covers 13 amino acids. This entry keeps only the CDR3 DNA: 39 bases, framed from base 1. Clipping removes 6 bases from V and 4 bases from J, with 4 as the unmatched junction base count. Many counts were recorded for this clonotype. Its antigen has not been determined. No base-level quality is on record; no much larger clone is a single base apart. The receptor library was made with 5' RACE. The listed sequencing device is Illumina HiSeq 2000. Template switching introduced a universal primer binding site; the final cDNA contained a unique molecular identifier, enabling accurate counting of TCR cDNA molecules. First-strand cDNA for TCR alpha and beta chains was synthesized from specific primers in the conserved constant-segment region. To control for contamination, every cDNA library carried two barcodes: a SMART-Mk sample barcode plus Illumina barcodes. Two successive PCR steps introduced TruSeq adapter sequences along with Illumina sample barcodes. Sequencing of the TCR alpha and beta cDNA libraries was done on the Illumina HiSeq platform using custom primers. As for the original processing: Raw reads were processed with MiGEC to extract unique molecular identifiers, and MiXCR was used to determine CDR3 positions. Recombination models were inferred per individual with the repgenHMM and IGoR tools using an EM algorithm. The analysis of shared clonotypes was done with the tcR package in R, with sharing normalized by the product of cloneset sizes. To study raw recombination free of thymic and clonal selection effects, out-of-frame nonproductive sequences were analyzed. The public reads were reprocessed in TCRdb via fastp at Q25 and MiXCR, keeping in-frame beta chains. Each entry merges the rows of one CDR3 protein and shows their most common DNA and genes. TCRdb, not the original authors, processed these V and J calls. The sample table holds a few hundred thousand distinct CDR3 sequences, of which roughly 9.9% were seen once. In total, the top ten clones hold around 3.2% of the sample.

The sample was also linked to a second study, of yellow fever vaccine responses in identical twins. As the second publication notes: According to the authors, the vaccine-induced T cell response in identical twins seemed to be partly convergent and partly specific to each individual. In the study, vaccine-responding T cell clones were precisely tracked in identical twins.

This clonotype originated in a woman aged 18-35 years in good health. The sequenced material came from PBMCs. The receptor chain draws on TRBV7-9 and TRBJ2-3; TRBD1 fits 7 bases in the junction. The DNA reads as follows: TGTGCCAGCAGTTGGGGACAGCCAGATACGCAGTATTTT. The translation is CASSWGQPDTQYF.